This T cell receptor (beta chain) came from a study of blood T cells in healthy people across ages. With 6 bases clipped from V and 1 base from J, the junction kept 2 bases outside the gene matches. CDR1 and CDR2 (germline): ENHRY, SYGVKD. This CDR3 comprises 14 residues. For the second PCR, which ran for roughly 7 to 11 cycles, a sample-barcoded 5' primer and a J-beta primer mix were used. MiXCR was run by TCRdb on the 5' RACE reads, yielding one entry per CDR3 protein. The sample contains hundreds of thousands of distinct CDR3 sequences, around a fifth of which appear only once. The table lists this clonotype with a few counts.

The sequenced material came from blood. This rearrangement joins TRBV10-3 to TRBJ1-1, with 10 bases lining up with TRBD1. This TCR was sampled from an older man in good health. CDR3 nucleotide sequence: TGTGCCATCAGCCGGGACAGGGGGAACACTGAAGCTTTCTTT. It yields the protein CAISRDRGNTEAFF.